This T cell receptor (beta chain) was documented in a study of control samples from healthy donors and cancer patients. The data were produced by immunoSEQ multiplex PCR, yet TCRdb's version contains in-frame clones alone and is incomplete. The top ten clones hold less than 15% of a sample with some 150,000 clones, 94% of them seen once. V was pared by 5 bases and J by 4 bases, with 15 bases between. Germline V gene lookup returns CDR1 MNHEY and CDR2 SVGAGI. The CDR3 is 15 residues long. The V call is TRBV6-5, the J call TRBJ1-5; D not certain. Material: blood. This clonotype was sampled from a middle-aged man in good health. CDR3 sequence reads: CASSPWNRGNQPQHF. DNA of the CDR3: TGTGCCAGCAGTCCCTGGAACCGGGGAAATCAGCCCCAGCATTTT.